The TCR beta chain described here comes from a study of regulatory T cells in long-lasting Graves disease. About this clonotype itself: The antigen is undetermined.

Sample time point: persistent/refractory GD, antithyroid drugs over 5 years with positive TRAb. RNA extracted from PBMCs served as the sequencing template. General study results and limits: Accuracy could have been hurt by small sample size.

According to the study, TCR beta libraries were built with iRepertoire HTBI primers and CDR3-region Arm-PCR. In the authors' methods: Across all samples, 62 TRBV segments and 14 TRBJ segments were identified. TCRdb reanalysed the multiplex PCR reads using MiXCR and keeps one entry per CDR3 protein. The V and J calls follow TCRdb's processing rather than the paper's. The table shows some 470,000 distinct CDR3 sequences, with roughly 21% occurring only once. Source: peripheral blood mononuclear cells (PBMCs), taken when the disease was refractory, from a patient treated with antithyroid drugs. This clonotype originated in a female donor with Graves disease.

CDR3 bases: TGTGCCAGCAGGCTCCGGGGCCTAAATTCAGATACGCAGTATTTT. The encoded protein is CASRLRGLNSDTQYF. The chain joins TRBV7-2 to TRBJ2-3, with D perhaps assigned TRBD1 or TRBD2 (5 bases each). V dropped 6 bases and J dropped 4 bases, with 17 bases sitting between them. The CDR3 is made up of 15 amino acids. The germline gives CDR1 SGHTA, CDR2 FQGNSA.